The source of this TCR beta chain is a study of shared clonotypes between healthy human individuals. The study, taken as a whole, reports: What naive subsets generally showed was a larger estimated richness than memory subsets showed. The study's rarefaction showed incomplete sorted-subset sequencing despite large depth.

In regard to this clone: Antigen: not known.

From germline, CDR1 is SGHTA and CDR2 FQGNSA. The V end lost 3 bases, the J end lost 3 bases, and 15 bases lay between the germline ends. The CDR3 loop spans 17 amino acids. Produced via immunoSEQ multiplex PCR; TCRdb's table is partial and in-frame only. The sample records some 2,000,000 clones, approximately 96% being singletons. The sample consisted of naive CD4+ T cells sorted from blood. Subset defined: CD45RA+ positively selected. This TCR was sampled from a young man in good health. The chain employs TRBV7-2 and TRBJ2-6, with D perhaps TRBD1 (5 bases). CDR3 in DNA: TGTGCCAGCAGCTTGAACGGACAACTCAGTGGGGCCAACGTCCTGACTTTC. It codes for CASSLNGQLSGANVLTF.